The next 14 T cell receptor beta chains were all read from a single sample in a study of cytomegalovirus exposure and HLA in healthy donors. Primers for the PCR totalled 60 Vbeta and 13 Jbeta. Generated by immunoSEQ multiplex PCR, the TCRdb table keeps only in-frame clones and is missing some. The sample consists of about 190,000 clones, 60% to 80% of them appearing once. The sample taken for sequencing was PBMCs. The origin of the receptors is a woman younger than 35 in good health and CMV-seronegative.

The CDR3: CASSPEGRGFSPLHF. The CDR3 DNA follows: TGTGCCAGCAGCCCCGAAGGCAGGGGGTTTTCACCCCTCCACTTT. The chain carries TRBV11-2 and TRBJ1-6; 7 bases are a match to TRBD1. The CDR3 extends over 15 amino acids. Germline V gives CDR1 SGHAT, CDR2 FQNNGV. V shed 5 bases and J 9 bases; nucleotides not matched to a gene: 10. Using reference TRBV11-2 and TRBJ1-6 for the parts outside the CDR3, the full variable domain is EAGVAQSPRYKIIEKRQSVAFWCNPISGHATLYWYQQILGQGPKLLIQFQNNGVVDDSQLPKDRFSAERLKGVDSTLKIQPAKLEDSAVYLCASSPEGRGFSPLHFGNGTRLTVT.

The J gene is TRBJ1-2, the V gene TRBV9, with unresolved D. The CDR3 totals 13 residues. The germline V gene has CDR1 SGDLS and CDR2 YYNGEE. The V gene lost 0 bases and the J gene lost 6 bases, with 9 bases spanning the gap. The CDR3 DNA reads as TGTGCCAGCAGCGTAGTAAGCGGAGATGGCTACACCTTC. Translated: CASSVVSGDGYTF.

The gene calls are TRBV5-6 and TRBJ2-1, with D unclear. The CDR3 has 13 amino acids. The germline V gene encodes CDR1 SGHDT and CDR2 YYEEEE. V dropped 0 bases and J dropped 8 bases, with 9 bases sitting between them. CDR3: CASSLASGYEQFF. The CDR3 DNA reads TGTGCCAGCAGCTTGGCTAGTGGGTATGAGCAGTTCTTC.

The CDR3 DNA sequence: TGCGCCAGCAGCTTGGGGGGGGATACAGGGGGTCGAAAACAGCCCCAGCATTTT. It encodes CASSLGGDTGGRKQPQHF. The chain recombines TRBV5-1 with TRBJ1-5; 8 nucleotides agree with TRBD1. V trimming: 0 bases; J trimming: 7 bases; junction bases outside the gene matches: 15. Germline CDR1 reads SGHRS; CDR2 reads YFSETQ. The CDR3 runs 18 residues.

The CDR3 DNA is TGTGCCAGCAGCGTATCCGGGACAGGGGGCTTCATCTATGGCTACACCTTC. This encodes CASSVSGTGGFIYGYTF. The V gene is TRBV9, the J gene TRBJ1-2, with 12 bases lining up with TRBD1. V was clipped by 1 base and J by 4 bases; unmatched bases: 8. The germline V gene has CDR1 SGDLS and CDR2 YYNGEE. This CDR3 region has 17 residues.

The rearrangement links TRBV5-5 to TRBJ2-7; 8 bases match TRBD1. The CDR3 runs to 16 residues. Looked up from germline, CDR1 is SGHKS and CDR2 is YYEKEE (reference sequence). The J segment lost 1 base and the V segment lost 3 bases, leaving 9 bases of the junction unmatched. The CDR3: CASSSSFRDRSYEQYF. The DNA of the CDR3 is TGTGCCAGCAGCTCATCCTTTCGGGACAGGTCCTACGAGCAGTACTTC.

The rearrangement uses TRBV29-1 and TRBJ2-7, with 8 bases fitting TRBD2. V shed 6 bases, J shed 4 bases, and the junction held 8 bases outside the gene matches. The CDR3 is made up of 13 amino acids. The V gene's germline CDR1 is SQVTM and CDR2 ANQGSEA. CDR3 residues: CSVSGGGPYEQYF. The DNA of the CDR3 is TGCAGCGTCTCGGGCGGGGGGCCGTACGAGCAGTACTTC.

The chain is built from TRBV7-9 and TRBJ1-5; D perhaps matches TRBD1 (5 bases). This CDR3 has 13 residues. Germline V gene sequence: CDR1 SEHNR, CDR2 FQNEAQ (reference sequence). V lost 3 bases to trimming and J lost 3 bases, with 6 bases between them. The CDR3 bases are TGTGCCAGCAGCTTGACAGTCAATCAGCCCCAGCATTTT. Its translation: CASSLTVNQPQHF. The complete variable domain, with remaining parts taken from reference TRBV7-9 and TRBJ1-5, reads DTGVSQNPRHKITKRGQNVTFRCDPISEHNRLYWYRQTLGQGPEFLTYFQNEAQLEKSRLLSDRFSAERPKGSFSTLEIQRTEQGDSAMYLCASSLTVNQPQHFGDGTRLSIL.

This sequence joins TRBV28 and TRBJ2-5, with 14 bases aligning to TRBD2. The V gene's germline CDR1 is MDHEN and CDR2 SYDVKM. The CDR3 consists of 14 residues. V shed 8 bases, J shed 1 base, and the junction held 0 bases outside the gene matches. Here the CDR3 reads CASGTSGGQETQYF. The CDR3 bases are TGTGCCAGCGGGACTAGCGGGGGCCAAGAGACCCAGTACTTC.

The chain couples TRBV28 to TRBJ2-2; 8 nucleotides align to TRBD1. There are 17 residues in the CDR3. CDR1 is MDHEN and CDR2 is SYDVKM in the germline V gene. V lost 6 bases to trimming and J lost 3 bases; unmatched junction nucleotides: 12. In DNA, the CDR3 is TGTGCCAGCAGCCGTCTGTCCGGGACAGGCCACACCGGGGAGCTGTTTTTT. Residues: CASSRLSGTGHTGELFF.

The chain joins TRBV30 to TRBJ1-6; 7 bases are a match to TRBD1. The CDR3 spans 21 residues. The ends lost 3 bases at V and 0 bases at J; junction bases unmatched: 20. Germline V lookup: CDR1 GTSNPN, CDR2 SVGIG (reference sequence). CDR3 sequence (DNA): TGTGCCTGGAGCGTTTTTCCACAGGGGATTGAATTAAGCTCCTATAATTCACCCCTCCACTTT. This gives the protein CAWSVFPQGIELSSYNSPLHF.

This clone appeared a few times. This chain links TRBV30 with TRBJ1-4, with 7 bases that match TRBD1. The CDR3 contains 16 residues. The V segment lost 1 base and the J segment 8 bases; nucleotides outside the gene matches: 13. The germline V gene has CDR1 GTSNPN and CDR2 SVGIG (reference sequence). The CDR3 protein is CAWSAPWTGSLEKLFF. The CDR3 DNA reads TGTGCCTGGAGTGCTCCTTGGACAGGTTCCCTGGAAAAACTGTTTTTT.

In its sample, this clone was seen a few times. The chain uses TRBV6-1 and TRBJ1-2, with 11 nucleotides matching TRBD1. The germline CDR1 and CDR2 sequences are MNHNS and SASEGT. The CDR3 loop spans 15 amino acids. J lost 5 bases, V lost 2 bases, and 4 bases had no gene match. DNA for the CDR3: TGTGCCAGCAGTGAACTCGGACAGGGGGCGTATGGCTACACCTTC. It codes for CASSELGQGAYGYTF.

The genes are TRBV10-1 and TRBJ2-3; 7 nucleotides align to TRBD1. CDR1 and CDR2 from the germline V gene are WNHNN and SYGVQD (reference sequence). J lost 0 bases, V lost 5 bases, and 5 bases had no gene match. The CDR3 totals 15 residues. Here the CDR3 reads CASSRDSASTDTQYF. The DNA of the CDR3 is TGCGCCAGCAGTAGGGACAGCGCTAGCACAGATACGCAGTATTTT.